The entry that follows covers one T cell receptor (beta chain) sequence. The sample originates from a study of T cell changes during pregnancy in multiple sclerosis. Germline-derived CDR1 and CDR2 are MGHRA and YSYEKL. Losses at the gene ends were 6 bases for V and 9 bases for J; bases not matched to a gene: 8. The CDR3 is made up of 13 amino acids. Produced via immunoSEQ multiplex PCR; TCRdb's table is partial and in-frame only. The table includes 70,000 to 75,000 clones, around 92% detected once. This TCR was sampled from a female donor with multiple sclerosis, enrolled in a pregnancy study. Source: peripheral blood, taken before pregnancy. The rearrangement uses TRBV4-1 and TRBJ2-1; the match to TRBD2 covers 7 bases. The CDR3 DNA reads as TGCGCCAGCAGATCAGCAGCGGGGCTTGAGCAGTTCTTC. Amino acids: CASRSAAGLEQFF.